The 18 T cell receptor beta chains given below trace back to one sample, sequenced in a study of shared clonotypes between healthy human individuals. Data came from immunoSEQ multiplex PCR; TCRdb stores just in-frame clones and leaves some out. The table records about 980,000 clones, approximately 76% of them present only once. Sample: memory CD4+ T cells sorted from blood. The subset denotes: CD45RA-negative fraction. Source of these receptors: a man between 18 and 35 years old in good health.

The rearrangement joins TRBV2 to TRBJ2-1; 10 bases agree with TRBD2. Germline CDR1 SNHLY, CDR2 FYNNEI. The V segment lost 8 bases and the J segment 7 bases; nucleotides outside the gene matches: 11. This CDR3 has 15 amino acids. The CDR3 sequence is CASARPGLATNEQFF. DNA of the CDR3: TGTGCCAGCGCCCGACCGGGACTAGCGACTAATGAGCAGTTCTTC.

V is TRBV6-1 and J is TRBJ2-5; TRBD1 matches at 8 bases. The V and J ends lost 4 bases and 2 bases, in that order; junction bases with no gene match: 6. Germline CDR1 and CDR2: MNHNS and SASEGT. CDR3 length: 15 amino acids. The CDR3 spells CASSVQTGGQETQYF. CDR3 DNA: TGTGCCAGCAGTGTCCAAACAGGGGGACAAGAGACCCAGTACTTC.

This chain joins TRBV4-1 and TRBJ1-5; TRBD1 matches 8 bases. V shed 0 bases and J 0 bases; nucleotides not matched to a gene: 4. Per germline, CDR1 MGHRA and CDR2 YSYEKL. The CDR3 is 17 residues long. The CDR3 nucleotides are TGCGCCAGCAGCCAAGAAGGACAGGGTAATAGCAATCAGCCCCAGCATTTT. Amino acids: CASSQEGQGNSNQPQHF.

The chain uses TRBV9 and TRBJ1-1; a possible D gene is TRBD1 (6 bases). Deletions cut 1 base from V and 4 bases from J, with 17 bases between. There are 16 residues in the CDR3. Germline CDR1 SGDLS, CDR2 YYNGEE. The CDR3 here is CASSVTQGRGSTEAFF. Written as DNA, the CDR3 is TGTGCCAGCAGCGTAACACAGGGTCGGGGAAGCACTGAAGCTTTCTTT.

The chain uses TRBV30 and TRBJ1-4; D unclear. The ends were cut back, 2 bases at V and 8 bases at J, with 12 bases in the middle. The CDR3 has 13 residues. Germline V gives CDR1 GTSNPN, CDR2 SVGIG (reference sequence). CDR3 nucleotides: TGTGCCTGGAGTCAGGCTTTATCCGAAAAACTGTTTTTT. Translated, it gives CAWSQALSEKLFF.

This clone has just a few counts. This chain connects TRBV5-1 to TRBJ2-5; the D is unclear. Trimming removed 1 base from V and 5 bases from J, with 12 bases in between. Germline V lookup: CDR1 SGHRS, CDR2 YFSETQ. The CDR3 spans 14 residues. The CDR3 here is CASSLSDRRETQYF. CDR3 DNA: TGCGCCAGCAGCTTGTCTGACCGCAGGGAGACCCAGTACTTC.

The chain uses TRBV14 and TRBJ2-5, with D unresolved. Looked up from germline, CDR1 is SGHDN and CDR2 is FVKESK. The V gene lost 1 base and the J gene lost 5 bases, with 17 bases spanning the gap. The CDR3 spans 16 residues. This CDR3 is CASSQGAGRVAETQYF. In DNA, the CDR3 is TGTGCCAGCAGCCAAGGGGCAGGCCGGGTCGCGGAGACCCAGTACTTC.

The chain uses TRBV7-2 and TRBJ1-4; 7 bases align to TRBD1. The CDR3 sequence is 14 residues long. The germline CDR1 and CDR2 sequences are SGHTA and FQGNSA. With V trimmed by 4 bases and J by 10 bases, 9 bases remained unmatched. The CDR3 here is CASSSGQNGAKLFF. The CDR3 bases are TGTGCCAGCAGCTCGGGACAGAACGGAGCAAAACTGTTTTTT. The variable domain in full, completed from reference TRBV7-2 and TRBJ1-4, reads GAGVSQSPSNKVTEKGKDVELRCDPISGHTALYWYRQSLGQGLEFLIYFQGNSAPDKSGLPSDRFSAERTGGSVSTLTIQRTQQEDSAVYLCASSSGQNGAKLFFGSGTQLSVL.

This clone was seen more than once but under ten times. The chain has TRBV5-1 and TRBJ2-1, with 8 bases matching TRBD2. Germline-derived CDR1 and CDR2 are SGHRS and YFSETQ. The CDR3 covers 15 residues. The V and J ends lost 0 bases and 6 bases, in that order; junction bases with no gene match: 5. The CDR3 region has the DNA TGCGCCAGCAGCTTGGGTGGGACTAGGGCCAATGAGCAGTTCTTC. Residues: CASSLGGTRANEQFF.

This chain uses TRBV9 with TRBJ1-1; a possible D gene is TRBD1 (5 bases). CDR3 size: 16 residues. Trimming removed 0 bases from V and 0 bases from J, with 12 bases in between. In germline, CDR1 is SGDLS, CDR2 YYNGEE. Here the CDR3 DNA reads TGTGCCAGCAGCGTAGGTCTAGGACACTTGAACACTGAAGCTTTCTTT. Protein: CASSVGLGHLNTEAFF.

There are a few counts of this clone. V is TRBV15 and J is TRBJ2-7, with TRBD2 matching 7 bases. V dropped 0 bases and J dropped 5; count of bases not matched to a gene: 4. Germline CDR1 and CDR2: LNHNV and YYDKDF (reference sequence). The CDR3 is 14 amino acids. The CDR3 region is CATSRDTGGNEQYF. For the CDR3, the DNA is TGTGCCACCAGCAGAGATACGGGGGGAAACGAGCAGTACTTC.

This clone was counted only a few times. The sample has other DNA sequences that encode this CDR3 too. V is TRBV29-1 and J is TRBJ2-1, with D perhaps matching TRBD1 (5 bases). The length of the CDR3 is 14 residues. Deletions cut 3 bases from V and 0 bases from J, with 9 bases between. CDR1 is SQVTM and CDR2 is ANQGSEA in the germline V gene. This chain's CDR3 is CSVDQGGSYNEQFF. Here the CDR3 DNA reads TGCAGCGTTGATCAGGGTGGCTCCTACAATGAGCAGTTCTTC.

This chain uses TRBV7-2 with TRBJ2-4; D is unresolved. With 4 bases removed from V and 3 bases from J, the gap between germline ends came to 10 bases. This CDR3 spans 14 amino acids. Germline CDR1 is SGHTA and CDR2 is FQGNSA. CDR3 in DNA: TGTGCCAGCAGCTCCCGGATCTACAAAAACATTCAGTACTTC. Amino acid sequence: CASSSRIYKNIQYF.

Worth noting for this clone: The same CDR3 is also encoded by other DNA sequences in this sample. The gene calls are TRBV9 and TRBJ1-5; D perhaps matches TRBD1 (5 bases). V was clipped by 4 bases and J by 3 bases, with 17 bases between them. Per the germline V gene, CDR1 is SGDLS and CDR2 is YYNGEE. The CDR3 runs 16 residues. The CDR3 loop reads CASSPGVGASNQPQHF. The CDR3 DNA follows: TGTGCCAGCAGCCCCGGCGTCGGGGCCTCCAATCAGCCCCAGCATTTT.

This chain connects TRBV6-5 to TRBJ1-2; no clear D. The CDR3 consists of 15 residues. Germline CDR1 and CDR2: MNHEY and SVGAGI. V was cut by 4 bases and J by 7 bases, with 19 bases left in between. As DNA, the CDR3 is TGTGCCAGCAGTTCCCAGGACGGAGCTAGGCTTGGCTACACCTTC. This translates into CASSSQDGARLGYTF.

The V gene is TRBV6-5, the J gene TRBJ1-6; TRBD1 might be the D (6 bases). V lost 5 bases to trimming and J lost 5 bases, with 10 bases between them. In germline, CDR1 is MNHEY, CDR2 SVGAGI. The CDR3 runs to 14 residues. CDR3 in DNA: TGTGCCAGCAGTGTGGAGGGGGATAATTCACCCCTCCACTTT. Its translation: CASSVEGDNSPLHF.

V is TRBV21-1 and J is TRBJ2-3. TRBV21-1 is tagged as a pseudogene. This CDR3 has 21 amino acids. CDR3 sequence: CASSIGQTSRINGSWADTQYF. For the CDR3, the DNA is TGTGCCAGCAGCATCGGACAGACTTCCCGTATTAACGGGAGTTGGGCAGATACGCAGTATTTT.

This clone came up a few times. This chain links TRBV9 with TRBJ1-6; tentative D call: TRBD1 (5 bases). The CDR3 consists of 14 residues. From germline, CDR1 is SGDLS and CDR2 YYNGEE. V lost 2 bases and J lost 4, with 7 bases in between. In DNA, the CDR3 is TGTGCCAGCAGCGTGGGGACTTATAATTCACCCCTCCACTTT. Its protein product is CASSVGTYNSPLHF.